This T cell receptor (beta chain) was captured by sequencing in a study of blood T cells in healthy people across ages. A second PCR, run for about 6 to 11 cycles, used a sample-barcoded 5' primer plus a J-beta primer mix. MiXCR was run by TCRdb on the 5' RACE reads, yielding one entry per CDR3 protein. Among fewer than 600,000 distinct CDR3 sequences, 27% were seen once, and the ten largest hold approximately 4%. This clonotype has just a few counts. These same records also appear under a second study, on T cells of mothers and their children. That source notes: The cDNA synthesis received all extracted RNA, at about 1.5 ug per 15 ul.

The source of this sequence is a boy between 2 and 10 years old in good health. The specimen was blood.

CDR3 residues: CASSQDLSPRGETQYF. In nucleotides, the CDR3 is TGTGCCAGCAGCCAAGACTTGTCTCCCCGAGGGGAGACCCAGTACTTC. The rearrangement joins TRBV3-1 to TRBJ2-5; possibly TRBD2 for D (5 bases). CDR3 length: 16 residues. Germline V lookup: CDR1 LGHDT, CDR2 YNNKEL (reference sequence). V was cut by 0 bases and J by 5 bases, with 16 bases left in between.